This T cell receptor beta chain is drawn from a study of T cell responses to AZD1222 COVID-19 vaccine. About the research overall: Pooling of second doses given at about 4 or about 12 weeks was done. Study findings and constraints: Two doses of AZD1222 preceded a rise in Spike-specific TCR breadth and depth.

As for this clone: Its target is unknown.

Per germline, CDR1 LGHNA and CDR2 YNFKEQ. The CDR3 spans 14 residues. With 1 base removed from V and 5 bases from J, the gap between germline ends came to 8 bases. TCRdb's copy holds only in-frame clones and misses some; the assay was immunoSEQ multiplex PCR. The sample carries around 120,000 clones, 87% recorded once. The sequenced sample was peripheral blood, obtained on day 0 of AZD1222 vaccination. The sequence derives from an adult in good health. This chain uses TRBV4-2 with TRBJ2-2; D is uncertain. The CDR3 reads CASSQGKSTGELFF. CDR3 DNA sequence: TGTGCCAGCAGCCAAGGGAAGTCAACCGGGGAGCTGTTTTTT.